This TCR beta chain was documented in a study of shared clonotypes between healthy human individuals. Repertoires were generated with immunoSEQ multiplex PCR, while TCRdb's copy carries only in-frame clones and drops some. The table shows approximately 2.5 million clones, with around 94% occurring only once. The V and J ends lost 8 bases and 3 bases respectively, with 17 bases between them. This CDR3 spans 15 amino acids. From germline, CDR1 is SEHNR and CDR2 FQNEAQ (reference sequence). The sequencing sample was made of naive CD4+ T cells sorted from blood. Subset defined: CD45RA+ positively selected. V gene TRBV7-9 combines with J gene TRBJ1-3, with a possible D match to TRBD1 (6 bases). This clonotype originated in a man aged 18 to 29 in good health. The CDR3 nucleotides are TGTGCCAGCGAACACCTCAGGGGCCTTGGAAACACCATATATTTT. Its translation: CASEHLRGLGNTIYF.